These T cell receptor beta chains were read from a single sample in a study of blood T cell repertoires in COVID-19. Assay used: immunoSEQ multiplex PCR; TCRdb lists only in-frame clones, some missing. The table includes some 140,000 clones, approximately 83% detected once. Sequences were obtained from peripheral blood. The source is a woman aged 55 to 70 with acute or convalescent COVID-19. CDR3s include the opening cysteine and the closing phenylalanine or tryptophan. A D gene is named only where the DNA matches it firmly. Not all rows give a size; the values are once, few, many and, for expanded clones, a class.

V gene	clone size	J gene	D gene	CDR3 protein	CDR3 DNA
TRBV3-1/TRBV3-2	.	TRBJ1-2	TRBD1	CASSRLQGGDGYTF	TGTGCCAGCAGCCGATTACAGGGGGGGGATGGCTACACCTTC
TRBV5-5	.	TRBJ1-5	.	CASSFEHSNQPQHF	TGTGCCAGCAGCTTTGAACATAGCAATCAGCCCCAGCATTTT
TRBV11-2	.	TRBJ2-2	.	CASSPFRTVANTGELFF	TGTGCCAGCAGCCCCTTTAGGACAGTCGCGAACACCGGGGAGCTGTTTTTT
TRBV7-9	.	TRBJ1-5	.	CASSSGISKGQPQHF	TGTGCCAGCAGCTCCGGGATTTCTAAAGGCCAGCCCCAGCATTTT
TRBV6-5	.	TRBJ2-7	TRBD1	CARGTGAYEQYF	TGTGCCAGAGGGACAGGGGCCTACGAGCAGTACTTC
TRBV10-2	.	TRBJ2-5	TRBD2	CASSEGTSGGGETQYF	TGCGCCAGCAGTGAGGGGACTAGCGGGGGGGGAGAGACCCAGTACTTC
TRBV5-1	few	TRBJ2-6	.	CASSLEGVTGVGISGANVLTF	TGCGCCAGCAGCCTGGAGGGAGTTACAGGGGTCGGTATCTCTGGGGCCAACGTCCTGACTTTC
TRBV2	.	TRBJ1-4	.	CASSEGGWDVFYNEKLFF	TGTGCCAGCAGTGAGGGGGGATGGGACGTCTTTTATAATGAAAAACTGTTTTTT
TRBV19	.	TRBJ1-1	.	CASMSTRGSPNTEAFF	TGTGCCAGTATGTCCACCCGGGGGTCCCCGAACACTGAAGCTTTCTTT
TRBV6-2/TRBV6-3	.	TRBJ1-4	.	CASSNGGANEKLFF	TGTGCCAGCAGTAACGGGGGGGCTAATGAAAAACTGTTTTTT
TRBV29-1	.	TRBJ2-5	TRBD2	CSVDKQGGETQYF	TGCAGCGTTGACAAGCAGGGAGGGGAGACCCAGTACTTC
TRBV7-2	.	TRBJ1-2	.	CASSLAPGLQSGYTF	TGTGCCAGCAGCTTAGCTCCAGGGCTGCAGTCTGGCTACACCTTC
TRBV5-1	.	TRBJ1-2	TRBD1	CASSLVPGGMDGYTF	TGCGCCAGCAGCTTGGTACCAGGGGGAATGGATGGCTACACCTTC
TRBV25-1	.	TRBJ1-3	.	CASSDPGISGNTIYF	TGTGCCAGCAGTGATCCAGGGATTTCTGGAAACACCATATATTTT
TRBV28	.	TRBJ1-1	TRBD1	CASSLSQGAHTEAFF	TGTGCCAGCAGTTTATCCCAGGGGGCGCATACTGAAGCTTTCTTT
TRBV5-1	.	TRBJ1-2	.	CASSLVWQGKGGYTF	TGCGCCAGCAGCTTGGTTTGGCAGGGGAAGGGTGGCTACACCTTC
TRBV7-9	.	TRBJ2-2	.	CASTLARELFF	TGTGCCAGCACCCTTGCGAGGGAGCTGTTTTTT
TRBV19	once	TRBJ1-5	.	CASSIGGGSMLAGQPQHF	TGTGCCAGTAGTATAGGGGGGGGCAGTATGTTGGCTGGTCAGCCCCAGCATTTT
TRBV16	.	TRBJ2-2	.	CASSQQGWANTGELFF	TGTGCCAGCAGCCAGCAGGGTTGGGCGAACACCGGGGAGCTGTTTTTT
TRBV30	.	TRBJ1-1	TRBD1	CAWSGPGQGEDWGEAFF	TGTGCCTGGAGTGGCCCGGGACAGGGTGAAGACTGGGGTGAAGCTTTCTTT
TRBV6-2/TRBV6-3	.	TRBJ2-5	.	CASSWRETQYF	TGTGCCAGCAGTTGGAGAGAGACCCAGTACTTC
TRBV2	.	TRBJ2-3	TRBD2	CASTPRLAGGGDTQYF	TGTGCCAGCACCCCCCGACTAGCGGGGGGAGGGGATACGCAGTATTTT
TRBV5-1	.	TRBJ2-5	.	CASRLTGLAGETQYF	TGCGCCAGCAGACTGACGGGGTTAGCAGGAGAGACCCAGTACTTC
TRBV10-3	many	TRBJ2-2	TRBD2	CAISDITGGINTGELFF	TGTGCCATCAGTGACATAACGGGGGGTATCAACACCGGGGAGCTGTTTTTT
TRBV29-1	.	TRBJ2-7	TRBD2	CSVEGLAGASSYEQYF	TGCAGCGTTGAAGGGTTAGCGGGGGCAAGCTCCTACGAGCAGTACTTC
TRBV6-5	.	TRBJ1-2	.	CASSYSHAGKYGYTF	TGTGCCAGCAGTTACTCGCACGCGGGAAAATATGGCTACACCTTC
TRBV10-2	.	TRBJ2-1	TRBD2	CASRGTSGGVDEQFF	TGCGCCAGCAGGGGGACTAGCGGGGGGGTGGATGAGCAGTTCTTC
TRBV21-1	once	TRBJ2-1	.	CASSKAPRGTSYNEQFF	TGTGCCAGCAGCAAAGCGCCCCGGGGGACCTCCTACAATGAGCAGTTCTTC
TRBV12-3/TRBV12-4	.	TRBJ1-5	.	CASSLGDDRPQHF	TGTGCCAGCAGTTTGGGCGACGATCGGCCCCAGCATTTT
TRBV5-4	few	TRBJ2-5	TRBD1	CASSQQGNRETQYF	TGTGCCAGCAGCCAACAGGGGAACCGAGAGACCCAGTACTTC
TRBV3-1/TRBV3-2	.	TRBJ2-1	TRBD1	CASTPGTGAYNEQFF	TGTGCCAGCACCCCCGGGACAGGGGCCTACAATGAGCAGTTCTTC
TRBV30	.	TRBJ1-5	.	CAWSGGGPPGRNQPQHF	TGTGCCTGGAGTGGAGGAGGGCCTCCTGGCCGGAATCAGCCCCAGCATTTT
TRBV6-5	.	TRBJ1-2	.	CASSPSGYGYTF	TGTGCCAGCAGTCCCAGTGGCTATGGCTACACCTTC
TRBV4-1	few	TRBJ1-2	.	CASSQEGSAGYTF	TGCGCCAGCAGCCAAGAAGGGAGTGCTGGCTACACCTTC
TRBV3-1/TRBV3-2	.	TRBJ2-5	.	CASSPSQETQYF	TGTGCCAGCAGCCCTAGCCAAGAGACCCAGTACTTC
TRBV11-2	.	TRBJ2-1	.	CASSLDRGVREFF	TGTGCCAGCAGCTTAGATCGTGGCGTTCGGGAGTTCTTC
TRBV3-1/TRBV3-2	.	TRBJ1-1	.	CASRSGNTEAFF	TGTGCCAGCAGGTCGGGGAACACTGAAGCTTTCTTT
TRBV12-1	.	TRBJ1-6	.	CASSSRGVPLHF	TGTGCCAGCAGCAGTCGCGGGGTACCCCTCCACTTT
TRBV3-1/TRBV3-2	.	TRBJ2-5	TRBD2	CASSQAGASGGKGYF	TGTGCCAGCAGCCAAGCCGGGGCTAGCGGGGGGAAGGGGTACTTC
TRBV2	once	TRBJ1-3	.	CASTAEIMSSGNTIYF	TGTGCCAGCACCGCGGAGATAATGAGCTCTGGAAACACCATATATTTT
TRBV7-3	.	TRBJ2-3	.	CASSTQGGNTQYF	TGTGCCAGCAGCACCCAGGGGGGCAATACGCAGTATTTT